Listed here are 10 T cell receptor beta chains from one sample, sequenced in a study of regulatory T cells in long-lasting Graves disease. As to time point: persistent/refractory GD, antithyroid drugs over 5 years with positive TRAb. PBMC RNA served as the TCR library source. To make TCR beta libraries, researchers used iRepertoire HTBI primers and Arm-PCR of CDR3 regions. Via MiXCR, TCRdb re-called the multiplex PCR reads, giving one row per CDR3 protein. The sample yields 300,000 to 500,000 distinct CDR3 sequences, around 20% seen once. The sample here was peripheral blood mononuclear cells (PBMCs), taken when the disease was refractory, from a patient treated with antithyroid drugs. The receptors originated from a female donor with Graves disease.

Many counts were recorded for this clonotype. The chain joins TRBV10-3 to TRBJ2-7; D is unclear. Trimming stripped 3 bases from V and 4 bases from J, with 7 bases between. The CDR3 is 12 residues long. Germline V lookup: CDR1 ENHRY, CDR2 SYGVKD. The DNA for the CDR3 is TGTGCCATCAGTGAAGTTTGGTACGAGCAGTACTTC. Protein product: CAISEVWYEQYF.

This clonotype has a handful of counts. The rearrangement links TRBV19 to TRBJ1-1, with D unclear. Germline CDR1 is LNHDA and CDR2 is SQIVND (reference sequence). The CDR3 has 17 amino acids. Trimming removed 3 bases at V and 0 bases at J, with 17 bases between. The CDR3 here is CASSIRRVGIMNTEAFF. CDR3 sequence (DNA): TGTGCCAGTAGTATTAGGCGGGTGGGTATCATGAACACTGAAGCTTTCTTT. Looking up the rest from reference TRBV19 and TRBJ1-1 gives the full variable domain: DGGITQSPKYLFRKEGQNVTLSCEQNLNHDAMYWYRQDPGQGLRLIYYSQIVNDFQKGDIAEGYSVSREKKESFPLTVTSAQKNPTAFYLCASSIRRVGIMNTEAFFGQGTRLTVV.

The gene calls are TRBV11-2 and TRBJ2-3, with 7 bases fitting TRBD1. J lost 7 bases, V lost 5 bases, and 3 bases had no gene match. The CDR3 is made up of 12 amino acids. Germline CDR1 SGHAT, CDR2 FQNNGV. CDR3 sequence: CASSPQGYTQYF. In DNA form, the CDR3 reads TGTGCCAGCAGCCCACAGGGGTATACGCAGTATTTT.

This clonotype was recorded many times. The chain carries TRBV7-8 and TRBJ2-7; 10 nucleotides align to TRBD1. Germline assignment: CDR1 SGHVS and CDR2 FQNEAQ. V lost 5 bases and J lost 7; bases outside the gene matches: 5. This CDR3 is built from 13 residues. CDR3 amino acids: CASSGTGVREQYF. CDR3 nucleotides: TGTGCCAGCAGCGGGACAGGGGTTCGGGAGCAGTACTTC.

This rearrangement joins TRBV4-2 to TRBJ1-1; 10 bases are a match to TRBD1. Germline V CDR1 and CDR2: LGHNA, YNFKEQ. The CDR3 covers 16 residues. The trim removed 4 bases at V and 0 bases at J, leaving 5 bases unmatched. As DNA, the CDR3 is TGTGCCAGCAGCCCCCGGACAGGGGGAATGAACACTGAAGCTTTCTTT. It encodes CASSPRTGGMNTEAFF.

This clonotype has ten or more counts. The chain couples TRBV7-9 to TRBJ1-2; 9 nucleotides match TRBD1. Germline V gives CDR1 SEHNR, CDR2 FQNEAQ (reference sequence). The V gene end was trimmed by 5 bases and the J gene end by 2 bases; junction bases not matched to a gene: 18. The CDR3 length is 19 residues. CDR3 DNA sequence: TGTGCCAGCAGCGTGCTTCGGACAGGGGTTACCGATCGAAACTATGGCTACACCTTC. As protein: CASSVLRTGVTDRNYGYTF.

A few counts support this clonotype. J is TRBJ2-2 and V is TRBV5-1; the D is unclear. The ends were cut back, 6 bases at V and 4 bases at J, with 16 bases in the middle. From germline, CDR1 is SGHRS and CDR2 YFSETQ. The CDR3 extends over 15 amino acids. DNA of the CDR3: TGCGCCAGCAAAGACGACTCGCGCATCACCGGGGAGCTGTTTTTT. Its translation: CASKDDSRITGELFF.

This clonotype was counted many times. The genes are TRBV11-2 and TRBJ1-1; D is unresolved. Looked up from germline, CDR1 is SGHAT and CDR2 is FQNNGV. The V gene lost 6 bases and the J gene lost 1 base, with 12 bases spanning the gap. The CDR3 contains 14 residues. CDR3 bases: TGTGCCAGCAGACCTGGACGGTGGAACACTGAAGCTTTCTTT. It codes for CASRPGRWNTEAFF.

In its sample, this clonotype was seen many times. The rearrangement joins TRBV6-1 to TRBJ2-7, with TRBD1 matching over 7 bases. The CDR3 has 14 amino acids. In germline, CDR1 is MNHNS, CDR2 SASEGT. J was trimmed by 4 bases and V by 7 bases; bases with no gene match: 10. The CDR3 protein is CASKGGDPLYEQYF. Written as DNA, the CDR3 is TGTGCCAGCAAAGGGGGCGACCCCTTATACGAGCAGTACTTC.

In this sample, this clonotype turned up a few times. The genes are TRBV5-5 and TRBJ2-1, with D tentatively TRBD2 (6 bases). Germline CDR1 reads SGHKS; CDR2 reads YYEKEE (reference sequence). The CDR3 covers 14 residues. The V end lost 3 bases, the J end lost 5 bases, and 12 bases lay between the germline ends. This chain's CDR3 is CASSSGEDHNEQFF. The CDR3 DNA sequence: TGTGCCAGCAGCTCGGGAGAGGACCACAATGAGCAGTTCTTC.